The sample holds one count of the clone carrying this TCR beta chain. Its antigen is as yet unknown. Naive CD4+ T cells were purified with Tregs depleted by CD25. Constant-region reverse primers amplified full-length variable regions, followed by semi-nested Nested Universal Primer A PCR. TCRdb re-derived calls from the 5' RACE reads in MiXCR, one entry per CDR3 protein. The repertoire holds roughly 56,000 distinct CDR3 sequences, with roughly 30% as singletons. Points from the study as a whole: The larger-cohort validation was restricted to a single TCR beta V-J rearrangement rather than whole repertoires. The TCR gene usage of tumor memory CD4+ T cells clustered together with blood and lymph node memory CD4+ cells and with lymph node naive CD4+ cells.

Trimming removed 4 bases at V and 4 bases at J, with 16 bases between. Germline V gene sequence: CDR1 SGHTA, CDR2 FQGNSA. This CDR3 contains 15 residues. This TCR came from a female donor with breast cancer. The sequencing input was tumor-infiltrating naive CD4+ T cells sorted from the breast tumor. Specified subset: naive CD4+ T cells, CD4+CD45RA+CD25-. V gene TRBV7-2 combines with J gene TRBJ2-5; tentatively, D is TRBD1 or TRBD2 (6 bases each). The CDR3 DNA is TGTGCCAGCAGCTCCTTTTGGGGGGCGGGAGAGACCCAGTACTTC. As protein: CASSSFWGAGETQYF.